The source of this T cell receptor (beta chain) is a study of tumor and adjacent non-tumor tissue in lung cancer listed by TCRdb under 2018. Describing the broader study: Of the cohort, over 9 patients had adenocarcinoma, 2 had squamous cell carcinoma and 1 had small cell lung cancer. Ages among the approximately 15 patients ranged from roughly 31 to 76 years, there were approximately 10 men and 5 women, and disease was at TNM stage I to III. Sequencing generated a total of more than 95 million productive TCRbeta reads, averaging about 4.2 million reads per sample. Bulk TCRbeta repertoires were compared between lung tumor tissue and matched distant non-tumor lung tissue obtained from fewer than 18 lung cancer patients. More than 25 paired specimens, one tumor and one normal lung sample per patient, were profiled by TCRbeta CDR3 sequencing. On the study overall, not on this receptor specifically: TCR diversity was significantly higher in younger patients, and higher tumor TCR diversity was associated with shorter overall and disease-free survival. The methods do not name the sequencing platform or mention unique molecular identifiers. Tumor tissue showed significantly greater TCR diversity (inverse Simpson) than normal lung tissue (about 400 vs 180, P = 0.0075, Mann-Whitney U test). Peripheral blood was not sequenced, so blood TCRbeta repertoires in these lung cancer patients were not examined. The cohort had only about 16 patients, and the authors noted that larger samples and more detailed clinical data are needed. The top 100 clones made up a significantly larger cumulative share of the repertoire in normal lung than in tumor tissue.

Many counts were recorded for this clonotype. Its binding antigen is unknown. Base qualities are not recorded, but no much larger clone differs from it by a single base. RNA was isolated from bulk, unsorted tissue, and RNA quality was assessed with a NanoDrop ND-1000 and an Agilent 2100. The donors were newly diagnosed lung cancer patients admitted for thoracic surgery in China from August to November 2014 who had not received prior chemotherapy. Patients who had received previous radiotherapy or chemotherapy, or who had another concurrent cancer, were excluded from the study. Pieces of surgical tissue measuring about 1-2.2 cm3 were kept in RNAlater solution and stored at -80 degrees C until use. Library preparation employed multiplex PCR. The sample was run on an Illumina HiSeq 2500. TCRbeta libraries were constructed through three rounds of nested PCR with primers (Table S4) according to protocols modified from ARM-PCR. Before sequencing, PCR products of 200-500 bp were cut from the gel and purified using the QIAquick gel extraction kit. Per the original workflow: Reads were cleaned using Trimmomatic, were merged into complete CDR3 sequences using FLASH, and were assigned to V(D)J germline segments using MiTCR. Clonal diversity was calculated as the inverse Simpson's index using VDJtools. In-frame sequences without a premature stop codon were defined as productive reads. TCRdb trimmed public reads at Q25 via fastp, called clones via MiXCR and kept in-frame beta chains. All rows with the same CDR3 protein become a single entry with the most common DNA and genes. The V and J calls were determined by TCRdb, not by the authors. Recorded for this sample are roughly 150,000 distinct CDR3 sequences; around 65% of them occurred a single time. The ten largest clones capture around a sixth of the sample.

This sequence originates from a man aged 55 to 70 with small cell lung cancer. Sequenced sample: lung tumor tissue.

The bases are TGCGCCAGCAGCCCACTGACTGATTATGGCTACACCTTC. The resulting protein is CASSPLTDYGYTF. The rearranged chain carries TRBV5-1 and TRBJ1-2, with no reliable assignment of the D segment. CDR1 and CDR2 (SGHRS, YFSETQ) derive from the germline V gene. V was cut back by 4 bases and J by 5 bases, leaving a gap of 12 bases between them. The CDR3 starts with the cysteine, ends with the phenylalanine, and has 13 residues. Only the CDR3 DNA stays, 39 bases, in frame from base 1.